This TCR beta chain was captured by sequencing in a study of neurological immune-mediated disorders. The cDNA was produced through 5'RACE with 10-nucleotide random UMIs. One entry per CDR3 protein, called by TCRdb with MiXCR from the 5' RACE reads. The sample yields 59,000 or so distinct CDR3 sequences, approximately 11% seen once. The V gene lost 2 bases and the J gene lost 3 bases, with 8 bases spanning the gap. Germline V CDR1 and CDR2: WNHNN, SYGVQD (reference sequence). The CDR3 has 13 amino acids. The table lists this clonotype with many counts. The sequence came from a woman aged 55-75 years with HTLV-1-associated myelopathy (HAM/TSP). Sequencing was performed on PBMCs. The chain joins TRBV10-1 to TRBJ2-7, with D possibly TRBD2 on 6 matching bases. The CDR3 nucleotides read TGCGCCAGCAGTGAGGGGGGGATCTACGAGCAGTACTTC. It yields the protein CASSEGGIYEQYF.